This is a list of T cell receptor beta chains from one sample in a study of T cell responses to AZD1222 COVID-19 vaccine. This table comes from immunoSEQ multiplex PCR, and its TCRdb copy is limited to in-frame clones, with some not included. The table has about 150,000 clones, around 87% seen once. Material: peripheral blood, obtained on day 0 of AZD1222 vaccination. These receptors were taken from an adult in good health. The CDR3 runs from the conserved cysteine through the conserved F or W. Each record gives: D gene, clone size, J gene, V gene, CDR3 DNA, CDR3 protein. The D gene is left open where the match is weak. Clone size is shown for a subset of rows, as once, few, many or a class of expanded clone.

NA	NA	TRBJ1-2	TRBV30	TGTGCCTGGAGTGCCGGGATCGATGGCTACACCTTC	CAWSAGIDGYTF
NA	NA	TRBJ1-2	TRBV18	TGTGCCAGCTCACCACCGGCAGGGGCTTCTAACTATGGCTACACCTTC	CASSPPAGASNYGYTF
TRBD2	NA	TRBJ2-7	TRBV6-1	TGTGCCAGCAGTGAATGGAGCGGGAGGTCCTACGAGCAGTACTTC	CASSEWSGRSYEQYF
TRBD2	NA	TRBJ2-7	TRBV5-1	TGCGCCAGCAGCTTGCTTGCGCTAGCGAGAACCACCGGGGGGGAGCAGTACTTC	CASSLLALARTTGGEQYF
NA	NA	TRBJ1-2	TRBV4-1	TGCGCCAGCAGCCAGGGAGGTGGCTACACCTTC	CASSQGGGYTF
TRBD1	NA	TRBJ1-4	TRBV7-9	TGTGCCAGCAGCTTGACAGGGGGCCAGGCTAATGAAAAACTGTTTTTT	CASSLTGGQANEKLFF
TRBD1	NA	TRBJ2-5	TRBV9	TGTGCCAGCAGCGTCCTTCCGGGACAGAGAGAGACCCAGTACTTC	CASSVLPGQRETQYF
TRBD1	NA	TRBJ1-6	TRBV6-6	TGTGCCAGCAGCGAGACAGGGGGCTCCTATAATTCACCCCTCCACTTT	CASSETGGSYNSPLHF
NA	NA	TRBJ2-1	TRBV12-3/TRBV12-4	TGTGCCAGCATCCTCGGCGGCGACAATGAGCAGTTCTTC	CASILGGDNEQFF
NA	NA	TRBJ1-2	TRBV20-1	TGCAGTGCTAGCAGTGGCTACACCTTC	CSASSGYTF
NA	NA	TRBJ1-2	TRBV13	TGTGCCAGCAGCTTAGGGCAGGGAGGCTATGGCTACACCTTC	CASSLGQGGYGYTF
TRBD2	NA	TRBJ2-2	TRBV7-9	TGTGCCAGCCATCGGGGGGATTCGGGGAGCGGGGAGCTGTTTTTT	CASHRGDSGSGELFF
NA	NA	TRBJ1-4	TRBV5-1	TGCGCCAGCAGCTTGGACAGTCGGAATGAAAAACTGTTTTTT	CASSLDSRNEKLFF
NA	NA	TRBJ1-6	TRBV6-6	TGTGCCAGCAGACCACAGGGAAGGTCACCCCTCCACTTT	CASRPQGRSPLHF
NA	NA	TRBJ1-4	TRBV29-1	TGCAGCGTATCGCTGGGGGGACCTAATGAAAAACTGTTTTTT	CSVSLGGPNEKLFF
TRBD1	NA	TRBJ1-5	TRBV7-2	TGTGCCAGCAGCCCGCTGCAGGGGGCAGCAGGGAATCAGCCCCAGCATTTT	CASSPLQGAAGNQPQHF
NA	once	TRBJ1-1	TRBV3-1/TRBV3-2	TGTGCCAGCAGTCGACAGGTTTTCGGTGAAGCTTTCTTT	CASSRQVFGEAFF
NA	NA	TRBJ1-3	TRBV6-5	TGTGCCAGCAGTTCCAGTTACTCTGGAAACACCATATATTTT	CASSSSYSGNTIYF
TRBD2	NA	TRBJ2-1	TRBV6-5	TGTGCCAGCATCCCGAGACTAGCGGGATACAATGAGCAGTTCTTC	CASIPRLAGYNEQFF
NA	NA	TRBJ2-7	TRBV7-9	TGTGCCAGCAGCTCACCACAGGGTTTCTCCCACGAGCAGTACTTC	CASSSPQGFSHEQYF
NA	NA	TRBJ2-7	TRBV7-9	TGTGCCAGCAGCTTAGGGGACTTACTCTCCTACGAGCAGTACTTC	CASSLGDLLSYEQYF
TRBD1	NA	TRBJ1-4	TRBV18	TGTGCCAGCTCACTTTCGACAGGGGGGGTCGAAAAACTGTTTTTT	CASSLSTGGVEKLFF
NA	NA	TRBJ1-1	TRBV29-1	TGCAGCGTCGCCGGGACGACCGTTCGGACTGAAGCTTTCTTT	CSVAGTTVRTEAFF
TRBD2	NA	TRBJ2-1	TRBV11-1	TGTGCCAGCAGCCGAGCGGGAGTGGCGAATGAGCAGTTCTTC	CASSRAGVANEQFF
NA	NA	TRBJ1-3	TRBV5-1	TGCGCCAGCAGCCGTGGGACAACTGACTCTGGAAACACCATATATTTT	CASSRGTTDSGNTIYF
NA	NA	TRBJ2-7	TRBV6-5	TGTGCCAGCAGTTTACAGGGCCGCAGGGGTCAGAAGCAGTACTTC	CASSLQGRRGQKQYF
NA	once	TRBJ1-1	TRBV6-1	TGTGCCAGCAGTGAAGCGCTCGGCATGAACACTGAAGCTTTCTTT	CASSEALGMNTEAFF
NA	NA	TRBJ2-5	TRBV6-5	TGTGCCAGCAGGACGGACCGCACCATCCAAGAGACCCAGTACTTC	CASRTDRTIQETQYF
TRBD1	few	TRBJ1-1	TRBV6-5	TGTGCCAGCAGAAAACGACAGGGCGGCCTTGAAGCTTTCTTT	CASRKRQGGLEAFF
NA	NA	TRBJ2-7	TRBV2	TGTGCCAGCAGGCCAGACAGGCCCTACGAGCAGTACTTC	CASRPDRPYEQYF
TRBD1	NA	TRBJ1-1	TRBV6-5	TGTGCCAGCAGCCGAATAACAGGGGGCTCTGAAGCTTTCTTT	CASSRITGGSEAFF
TRBD1	NA	TRBJ2-1	TRBV5-4	TGTGCCAGCAGCTTGGACAGGGGGATGGAGCAGTTCTTC	CASSLDRGMEQFF
NA	NA	TRBJ1-1	TRBV6-5	TGTGCCAGCACGAGAGGGCACACTGAAGCTTTCTTT	CASTRGHTEAFF
NA	NA	TRBJ2-5	TRBV5-4	TGTGCCAGCAGCCCGCGTAGCCACCAAGAGACCCAGTACTTC	CASSPRSHQETQYF
TRBD2	NA	TRBJ2-7	TRBV5-1	TGCGCCAGCAGCTTTATGGGGTCTAGCGGGACAAAGGACGAGCAGTACTTC	CASSFMGSSGTKDEQYF
NA	NA	TRBJ1-5	TRBV7-9	TGTGCCAGCAGCTTATCAGGGGATAGCAATCAGCCCCAGCATTTT	CASSLSGDSNQPQHF
NA	NA	TRBJ2-7	TRBV6-5	TGTGCCAGCAGTTGGAGACGGGCCCCCTACGAGCAGTACTTC	CASSWRRAPYEQYF
NA	NA	TRBJ2-4	TRBV7-3	TGTGCCAGCAGCTTTGGCAGGGTTGGAAACATTCAGTACTTC	CASSFGRVGNIQYF
TRBD1	NA	TRBJ1-5	TRBV19	TGTGCCAGTAGTATAACAGGGGGAATTGGTCAGCCCCAGCATTTT	CASSITGGIGQPQHF
TRBD1	NA	TRBJ1-6	TRBV4-2	TGTGCCAGCAGCCTGGGACAGGGGGCGGGGAATTCACCCCTCCACTTT	CASSLGQGAGNSPLHF
NA	NA	TRBJ2-7	TRBV30	TGTGCCTGGAGTCGGGAATACGTGCAGTACTTC	CAWSREYVQYF
TRBD1	once	TRBJ1-2	TRBV3-1/TRBV3-2	TGTGCCAGCAGCCTGGGACAGGGGTACGGGAGCTACACCTTC	CASSLGQGYGSYTF
NA	NA	TRBJ1-1	TRBV6-5	TGTGCCAGCAGTTCAATACAGGGCGGGCACACTGAAGCTTTCTTT	CASSSIQGGHTEAFF
TRBD1	NA	TRBJ2-1	TRBV5-1	TGCGCCAGCAAGAAATCACAGGGGTACAATGAGCAGTTCTTC	CASKKSQGYNEQFF
NA	NA	TRBJ2-1	TRBV5-5	TGTGCCAGCAGCTTCTGGGGATCACCTCATGAGCAGTTCTTC	CASSFWGSPHEQFF
NA	NA	TRBJ1-2	TRBV7-9	TGTGCCAGCAGCGAGGCTCACCGGCGAGATGGCTACACCTTC	CASSEAHRRDGYTF
NA	NA	TRBJ1-5	TRBV9	TGTGCCAGCAGCGTATCAGCAGGGATTAGCAATCAGCCCCAGCATTTT	CASSVSAGISNQPQHF
NA	NA	TRBJ1-1	TRBV5-1	TGCGCCAGCAGCGGGGCTTGGAACACTGAAGCTTTCTTT	CASSGAWNTEAFF
NA	few	TRBJ1-3	TRBV28	TGTGCCAGCAGTTCCTCAGGCTCTGGAAACACCATATATTTT	CASSSSGSGNTIYF
TRBD2	NA	TRBJ2-3	TRBV30	TGTGCCTGGACTAGCGGGAACACAGATACGCAGTATTTT	CAWTSGNTDTQYF